A selection of T cell receptor beta chains follows, all from one sample in a study of control samples from healthy donors and cancer patients. TCRdb's table, derived via immunoSEQ multiplex PCR, lists solely in-frame clones and lacks some. This table holds approximately 90,000 clones, around 85% found once. Sequencing input: blood. Source of these receptors: a man aged 25-45 years in good health. Both conserved end residues are part of each CDR3. A D gene is named only where the DNA matches it firmly. Clone size appears in some rows only: once, few, many, or a class for an expanded clone.

v_gene	j_gene	d_gene	abundance	CDR3aa	CDR3nt
TRBV3-1/TRBV3-2	TRBJ2-1	-	-	CASSHLYEQFF	TGTGCCAGCAGCCACTTGTATGAGCAGTTCTTC
TRBV2	TRBJ2-1	-	-	CASSTGNEQFF	TGTGCCAGCAGTACAGGCAATGAGCAGTTCTTC
TRBV30	TRBJ2-7	-	-	CAWSTAGFPYEQYF	TGTGCCTGGAGTACTGCGGGGTTCCCCTACGAGCAGTACTTC
TRBV5-1	TRBJ2-2	-	-	CASSLAVVFGAGAGELFF	TGCGCCAGCAGCTTGGCCGTTGTCTTTGGCGCAGGGGCGGGGGAGCTGTTTTTT
TRBV30	TRBJ1-1	-	-	CAWSYPPGGAEAFF	TGTGCCTGGAGTTATCCCCCGGGGGGAGCAGAAGCTTTCTTT
TRBV7-9	TRBJ2-5	-	-	CASSRSRGFQETQYF	TGTGCCAGCAGCCGATCGAGGGGTTTCCAAGAGACCCAGTACTTC
TRBV19	TRBJ2-1	TRBD2	-	CASSRRLAGASYNEQFF	TGTGCCAGTAGTAGAAGACTAGCGGGGGCATCCTACAATGAGCAGTTCTTC
TRBV5-6	TRBJ1-2	-	-	CASSLEQTYGYTF	TGTGCCAGCAGCTTGGAGCAGACCTATGGCTACACCTTC
TRBV3-1/TRBV3-2	TRBJ1-5	-	-	CASSQGANQPQHF	TGTGCCAGCAGCCAGGGGGCTAATCAGCCCCAGCATTTT
TRBV3-1/TRBV3-2	TRBJ2-3	-	-	CASSLRAGRDTQYF	TGTGCCAGCAGCCTGAGGGCCGGGCGGGATACGCAGTATTTT
TRBV7-9	TRBJ2-5	TRBD2	-	CASTGTSIETQYF	TGTGCCAGCACCGGGACTAGCATCGAGACCCAGTACTTC
TRBV3-1/TRBV3-2	TRBJ1-2	-	few	CASSQEVQGDGYTF	TGTGCCAGCAGCCAAGAGGTACAGGGAGATGGCTACACCTTC
TRBV14	TRBJ2-4	-	-	CASSQDTRQRNIQYF	TGTGCCAGCAGCCAAGATACCAGACAGAGAAACATTCAGTACTTC
TRBV6-1	TRBJ1-5	-	-	CASSEAYGGQPQHF	TGTGCCAGCAGTGAAGCGTATGGCGGCCAGCCCCAGCATTTT
TRBV4-1	TRBJ2-3	TRBD2	-	CASSATPTSGGLTSTDTQYF	TGCGCCAGCAGCGCTACCCCAACTAGCGGGGGGCTAACTAGCACAGATACGCAGTATTTT
TRBV5-6	TRBJ2-7	-	-	CASSLYRLTYEQYF	TGTGCCAGCAGCTTATACAGGCTTACATACGAGCAGTACTTC
TRBV19	TRBJ1-1	-	-	CASSDRFTTEAFF	TGTGCCAGTTCTGACCGTTTCACCACTGAAGCTTTCTTT
TRBV9	TRBJ2-7	TRBD2	-	CASSLGLAGGRLSEQYF	TGTGCCAGCAGCCTCGGACTAGCGGGGGGCCGGTTGAGCGAGCAGTACTTC
TRBV7-8	TRBJ1-1	-	-	CASSINRVATEAFF	TGTGCCAGCAGCATAAACAGGGTAGCCACTGAAGCTTTCTTT
TRBV5-8	TRBJ1-5	-	once	CASSLNADTSPQHF	TGTGCCAGCAGCTTGAACGCAGATACATCGCCCCAGCATTTT
TRBV7-2	TRBJ2-5	-	-	CASSLAGQREETQYF	TGTGCCAGCAGCTTAGCGGGACAAAGGGAAGAGACCCAGTACTTC
TRBV4-1	TRBJ1-1	-	once	CASSQAGLEAFF	TGCGCCAGCAGCCAAGCAGGGCTTGAAGCTTTCTTT
TRBV28	TRBJ2-3	-	few	CASSLLPWAGSTDTQYF	TGTGCCAGCAGTTTACTCCCATGGGCAGGGAGCACAGATACGCAGTATTTT
TRBV29-1	TRBJ1-5	-	-	CSVILGPGGGQPQHF	TGCAGCGTGATCCTTGGGCCGGGCGGTGGTCAGCCCCAGCATTTT
TRBV20-1	TRBJ1-4	-	-	CSASLQRTEKLFF	TGCAGTGCTAGTCTGCAGAGAACTGAAAAACTGTTTTTT
TRBV6-5	TRBJ1-1	-	-	CASSYRAYTEAFF	TGTGCCAGCAGTTACCGAGCTTACACTGAAGCTTTCTTT
TRBV21-1	TRBJ1-6	-	-	CASSKVDRGVNSPLHF	TGTGCCAGCAGCAAGGTAGACAGGGGTGTGAATTCACCCCTCCACTTT
TRBV6-5	TRBJ2-1	TRBD2	-	CASSSRGGNNEQFF	TGTGCCAGCAGTTCTCGGGGGGGTAACAATGAGCAGTTCTTC
TRBV7-9	TRBJ2-1	TRBD2	-	CASSSAGGLYNEQFF	TGTGCCAGCAGCTCCGCGGGGGGCCTGTACAATGAGCAGTTCTTC
TRBV5-1	TRBJ1-1	-	-	CASSLDRTITEAFF	TGCGCCAGCAGCTTGGACAGGACCATCACTGAAGCTTTCTTT
TRBV21-1	TRBJ2-5	-	-	CASSIPRGRVETQYF	TGTGCCAGCAGCATTCCCAGGGGGCGCGTCGAGACCCAGTACTTC
TRBV6-2/TRBV6-3	TRBJ2-7	-	-	CASSKLTSPTYEQYF	TGTGCCAGCAGTAAATTAACTAGTCCCACCTACGAGCAGTACTTC
TRBV15	TRBJ2-1	TRBD1	-	CATSVRRGQSYNEQFF	TGTGCCACCAGCGTACGAAGGGGGCAGTCCTACAATGAGCAGTTCTTC
TRBV10-3	TRBJ2-7	TRBD2	-	CAISGTSGEYSYEQYF	TGTGCCATCAGCGGGACTAGCGGGGAATACTCCTACGAGCAGTACTTC
TRBV28	TRBJ1-1	-	-	CASRPDLNTEAFF	TGTGCCAGCAGGCCCGACCTGAACACTGAAGCTTTCTTT
TRBV5-6	TRBJ1-3	-	-	CASSEAGILGNTIYF	TGTGCCAGCAGCGAGGCAGGGATTCTTGGAAACACCATATATTTT
TRBV5-8	TRBJ2-7	-	-	CASSLAPGPYEQYF	TGTGCCAGCAGCTTGGCTCCGGGACCCTACGAGCAGTACTTC
TRBV12-5	TRBJ1-3	-	-	CASGDSSGNTIYF	TGTGCTAGTGGAGACAGCTCTGGAAACACCATATATTTT
TRBV5-1	TRBJ2-1	-	-	CASSFDPSSYNEQFF	TGCGCCAGCAGCTTCGATCCCTCTTCCTACAATGAGCAGTTCTTC
TRBV10-2	TRBJ2-2	TRBD2	-	CASNRRGRTSGGSGELFF	TGCGCCAGCAATCGAAGGGGCCGGACTAGCGGGGGATCCGGGGAGCTGTTTTTT
TRBV28	TRBJ2-3	-	once	CAGSSTGIHTDTQYF	TGTGCCGGCAGTAGTACAGGGATCCACACAGATACGCAGTATTTT
TRBV5-4	TRBJ1-2	-	-	CASHLGGGRTPYGYTF	TGTGCCAGCCACTTAGGAGGGGGTAGGACACCCTATGGCTACACCTTC
TRBV2	TRBJ1-2	TRBD1	-	CASSEAGTGTYGYTF	TGTGCCAGCAGTGAAGCGGGGACAGGGACGTATGGCTACACCTTC
TRBV7-3	TRBJ1-2	TRBD1	-	CASSLPYRTGSYGYTF	TGTGCCAGCAGCTTACCCTATCGGACAGGTTCATATGGCTACACCTTC
TRBV7-8	TRBJ2-2	-	many	CASSLAVYLPSELFF	TGTGCCAGCAGCTTGGCGGTTTACCTTCCATCGGAGCTGTTTTTT
TRBV6-5	TRBJ2-3	-	-	CASRLNAGAGDTQYF	TGTGCCAGCAGGCTAAATGCGGGGGCCGGAGATACGCAGTATTTT
TRBV11-1	TRBJ1-4	-	-	CASSSTNEKLFF	TGTGCCAGCAGCTCCACTAATGAAAAACTGTTTTTT
TRBV5-1	TRBJ1-1	-	-	CASTRDIRNTEAFF	TGCGCCAGCACCAGGGACATCCGGAACACTGAAGCTTTCTTT
TRBV6-2/TRBV6-3	TRBJ2-3	TRBD1	-	CASSSGTGTDTQYF	TGTGCCAGCAGCTCCGGGACAGGCACAGATACGCAGTATTTT
TRBV29-1	TRBJ2-4	-	-	CSVVHFGKNIQYF	TGCAGCGTTGTCCATTTTGGCAAAAACATTCAGTACTTC
TRBV27	TRBJ2-7	TRBD1	-	CASSRTGAYEQYF	TGTGCCAGCAGTAGGACAGGGGCCTACGAGCAGTACTTC